Sequencing of this T cell receptor beta chain was carried out in a study of tumor-infiltrating lymphocytes in oesophageal squamous cell carcinoma. This clonotype was seen a handful of times. TCRdb analysed the PCR reads with MiXCR anew, one entry per CDR3 protein. The sample holds some 6,200 distinct CDR3 sequences; 15% are singletons and the top ten take approximately 23%. The ends were cut back, 4 bases at V and 7 bases at J, with 20 bases in the middle. The CDR3 totals 15 residues. CDR1 MNHEY and CDR2 SMNVEV come from the germline V gene (reference sequence). The genes are TRBV27 and TRBJ2-7, with D perhaps TRBD1 (5 bases). The sequenced sample was normal esophageal tissue next to the tumor. The TCR originated in a male donor with esophageal squamous cell carcinoma. Written as DNA, the CDR3 is TGTGCCAGCAGTTCACCCAGGGCATCCTACAATGAGCAGTACTTC. Protein sequence: CASSSPRASYNEQYF.